The text below deals with one T cell receptor (beta chain). The antigen is unknown. These data come from a study of cytomegalovirus exposure and HLA in healthy donors. Findings of the study overall: Only CMV serostatus was available as immune exposure information. TCR beta sequences numbering around 15,000 were associated with HLA alleles at 0.05 false discovery rate in a later analysis.

With 5 bases removed from V and 1 base from J, the gap between germline ends came to 11 bases. The germline V gene encodes CDR1 PRHDT and CDR2 FYEKMQ (reference sequence). This CDR3 contains 14 residues. The PCR used 60 Vbeta and 13 Jbeta primers. Measured with immunoSEQ multiplex PCR; TCRdb has only the in-frame clones, and not every one. The top ten hold 4.5% to 5% of the sample, which has fewer than 150,000 clones, roughly four fifths seen once. Sequenced material: PBMCs. The gene calls are TRBV13 and TRBJ1-1, with D tentatively TRBD1 (6 bases). The receptor's source is a woman aged 45-65 years in good health and CMV-seronegative. The CDR3 nucleotides are TGTGCCAGCAGCCCGTACAGGGCGAACACTGAAGCTTTCTTT. Its protein is CASSPYRANTEAFF.